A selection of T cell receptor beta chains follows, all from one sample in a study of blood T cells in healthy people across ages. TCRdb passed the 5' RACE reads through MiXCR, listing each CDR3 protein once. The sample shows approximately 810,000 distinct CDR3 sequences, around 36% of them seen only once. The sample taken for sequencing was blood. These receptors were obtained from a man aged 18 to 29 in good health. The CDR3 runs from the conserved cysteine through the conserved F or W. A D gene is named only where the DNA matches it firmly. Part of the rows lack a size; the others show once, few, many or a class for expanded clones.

DNA: TGCGCCAGCAGCCAAGTTTCAGCAACTAATGAAAAACTGTTTTTT
CDR3: CASSQVSATNEKLFF
J: TRBJ1-4
V: TRBV4-3
size: .
D: .

DNA: TGTGCCGCAGGGTCTGGGGAGCAGTACTTC
CDR3: CAAGSGEQYF
J: TRBJ2-5
V: TRBV2
size: .
D: .

DNA: TGCAGTGCTAGTGTTATGGGGAAAAGCACAGATACGCAGTATTTT
CDR3: CSASVMGKSTDTQYF
J: TRBJ2-3
V: TRBV20-1
size: many
D: .

DNA: TGCGCCAGCAGCCAAAACCGGGACAGGGGATACGAGCAGTACTTC
CDR3: CASSQNRDRGYEQYF
J: TRBJ2-7
V: TRBV4-1
size: few
D: TRBD1

DNA: TGCGCCAGCAGTACTAGAGAAGATGTGCAGTATTTT
CDR3: CASSTREDVQYF
J: TRBJ2-3
V: TRBV12-3/TRBV12-4
size: .
D: .

DNA: TGTGCCAGCAGCGAGGGACGCGCTGAAAAACTGTTTTTT
CDR3: CASSEGRAEKLFF
J: TRBJ1-4
V: TRBV5-5
size: .
D: .

DNA: TGTGCCAGCAGCAGGGGACAGGGGGTTAATCAGCCCCAGCATTTT
CDR3: CASSRGQGVNQPQHF
J: TRBJ1-5
V: TRBV7-2
size: .
D: TRBD1

DNA: TGCGCCAGCAGCCAAGAGGACACGGGCTACAATGAGCAGTTCTTC
CDR3: CASSQEDTGYNEQFF
J: TRBJ2-1
V: TRBV4-3
size: .
D: .

DNA: TGTGCCAGCAGTCGAGGGGTGAACATTCAGTACTTC
CDR3: CASSRGVNIQYF
J: TRBJ2-4
V: TRBV12-3/TRBV12-4
size: few
D: .

DNA: TGTGCCAGCAGTTTCACAGGCCCCTATGGCTACACCTTC
CDR3: CASSFTGPYGYTF
J: TRBJ1-2
V: TRBV12-3/TRBV12-4
size: many
D: .

DNA: TGTGCCAGTAGTCCCTTCCGGGGGTCCTACGAGCAGTACTTC
CDR3: CASSPFRGSYEQYF
J: TRBJ2-7
V: TRBV19
size: few
D: .

DNA: TGTGCCATCAGGGGGGTTGTGGCAGATGAAGCTTTCTTT
CDR3: CAIRGVVADEAFF
J: TRBJ1-1
V: TRBV10-3
size: few
D: .

DNA: TGTGCCAGCAGTGAATATGGAAGTGCAACTAATGAAAAACTGTTTTTT
CDR3: CASSEYGSATNEKLFF
J: TRBJ1-4
V: TRBV25-1
size: .
D: .

DNA: TGTGCCAGCAGCCTCCAGGGGGGCGCAGCGGGGGAAGAGACCCAGTACTTC
CDR3: CASSLQGGAAGEETQYF
J: TRBJ2-5
V: TRBV7-2
size: .
D: .

DNA: TGCAGTGCTAGAGATCCAAGGGAGGGAGAGACCCAGTACTTC
CDR3: CSARDPREGETQYF
J: TRBJ2-5
V: TRBV20-1
size: .
D: TRBD2

DNA: TGTGCCAGCAGCTTAATAGGGGGCTCCTGCAATGAGCAGTACTTC
CDR3: CASSLIGGSCNEQYF
J: TRBJ2-7
V: TRBV7-3
size: .
D: TRBD1

DNA: TGTGCCAGCAGTTTAGATGTGTATGGAAAAGAGACCCAGTACTTC
CDR3: CASSLDVYGKETQYF
J: TRBJ2-5
V: TRBV12-3/TRBV12-4
size: many
D: .

DNA: TGCAGTGCCCAAATCGGAGGGGTCAATCAGCCCCAGCATTTT
CDR3: CSAQIGGVNQPQHF
J: TRBJ1-5
V: TRBV20-1
size: few
D: .

DNA: TGCGCCAGCAGCCAAGTGGAGGGGGGCGGCACTGAAGCTTTCTTT
CDR3: CASSQVEGGGTEAFF
J: TRBJ1-1
V: TRBV4-1
size: .
D: .

DNA: TGTGCCAGCAGCTTAGGGGTGGGGGGAAAGGCCTACGAGCAGTACTTC
CDR3: CASSLGVGGKAYEQYF
J: TRBJ2-7
V: TRBV7-2
size: .
D: .

DNA: TGTGCCACCAGCACAGACAGGGCCGGTGGCTACACCTTC
CDR3: CATSTDRAGGYTF
J: TRBJ1-2
V: TRBV15
size: few
D: TRBD1

DNA: TGCAGTGCTACGGGACTCCTCGAGCAGTACTTC
CDR3: CSATGLLEQYF
J: TRBJ2-7
V: TRBV20-1
size: .
D: .

DNA: TGTGCCAGCAGTTCCGGACAGGGGACTAATAATGAGCAGTACTTC
CDR3: CASSSGQGTNNEQYF
J: TRBJ2-5
V: TRBV12-3/TRBV12-4
size: .
D: TRBD1

DNA: TGTGCCAGCAGCTCTAGCGGCATTCAGTACTTC
CDR3: CASSSSGIQYF
J: TRBJ2-4
V: TRBV5-6
size: few
D: TRBD2

DNA: TGTGCTAGTGGTTTGCCGACAGCGGAGCAGCAGTACTTC
CDR3: CASGLPTAEQQYF
J: TRBJ2-7
V: TRBV12-5
size: many
D: .

DNA: TGCGCCAGCAGCCAAGTGGTCACAGGGAGCTATGGCTACACCTTC
CDR3: CASSQVVTGSYGYTF
J: TRBJ1-2
V: TRBV4-1
size: few
D: .

DNA: TGTGCCAGCAGCTCCGGGGTGGGAGGATATGGCTACACCTTC
CDR3: CASSSGVGGYGYTF
J: TRBJ1-2
V: TRBV5-5
size: few
D: .

DNA: TGTGCCAGCAGCTCGCGGAGGACAGACTACGAGCAGTACTTC
CDR3: CASSSRRTDYEQYF
J: TRBJ2-7
V: TRBV5-6
size: .
D: .

DNA: TGTGCCAGCAGTTTCGCTGAGATCCCAGATACGCAGTATTTT
CDR3: CASSFAEIPDTQYF
J: TRBJ2-3
V: TRBV6-2/TRBV6-3
size: .
D: .

DNA: TGTGCCAGCAGTGAAGTGGGAGAGCGAAACTATGGCTACACCTTC
CDR3: CASSEVGERNYGYTF
J: TRBJ1-2
V: TRBV6-1
size: many
D: .